This T cell receptor beta chain emerged from a study of blood T cell repertoires in COVID-19 (dated by TCRdb to about 2020). In terms of the full investigation: Samples covering the acute and convalescent phases of COVID-19 were provided by collaborators in the United States, Italy and Spain. The prospective study material was composed of cDNA or gDNA derived from T cells, B-cell-depleted T cells, or PBMCs. Deeply sampled blood TCRbeta repertoires from subjects exposed to, actively infected with, or recovered from COVID-19 were included in the dataset. The repertoires were released in a freely available public database intended as a resource for research on the immune response to SARS-CoV-2. Samples were obtained from the ongoing ImmuneRACE study (first 160 participants) and from roughly 1,300 subjects provided by 6 global collaborators. Nearly every sample came with metadata listing a de-identified subject ID, COVID-19 status, age in years and sex. HLA class I and class II types, where available, came from metadata supplied by the sample provider rather than from assay-based typing. Broader findings and caveats from the paper: The amount of clinical and demographic metadata varied by source and participant and was provided uncurated.

The germline V gene yields SGHTA for CDR1 and FQGTGA for CDR2. Unmatched junction bases come to 7, with V trimmed by 5 bases and J by 7 bases. From the cysteine through the phenylalanine, the CDR3 covers 15 amino acids. CDR3 DNA only is kept here, 45 bases in frame from base 1. TCRbeta CDR3 regions were amplified from genomic DNA by means of the immunoSEQ Assay, a bias-controlled multiplex PCR. The source study handled its data this way. The number of nucleated cells in each sample was estimated by amplification of reference gene primers within the assay. To quantify the absolute abundance of each unique TCRbeta CDR3 rearrangement, sequence reads were collapsed and filtered. Productive Simpson clonality was computed per sample as the square root of Simpson's diversity index over productive rearrangements. TCRdb limited this immuneACCESS table to in-frame rearrangements with V and J called. A share of clones is missing; checked studies link under half to unresolved V genes, and the rest is unexplained. That table furnishes V, J and clone size, whereas the DNA furnished D and trimming. The sample table records 55,000 to 80,000 clones; 65% to 85% of these occur just once. The ten largest clones capture roughly 5.4% of the sample.

Comment on this clone: Its antigen specificity is not known. One base away there is no much larger clone; base qualities are not given.

Each collaborating institution followed its own protocols to collect whole blood in K2EDTA tubes. Collaborator samples were shipped for TCRbeta analysis as frozen whole blood, isolated PBMCs, or DNA extracted from either sample type. The specimen sequenced was peripheral blood. The TCR sequence derives from a man aged 50 to 59 with active COVID-19. The chain couples TRBV7-3 to TRBJ2-1; 11 of the junction bases match TRBD2. The CDR3 loop reads CASSPLAGEGNEQFF. The nucleotide sequence is given as TGTGCCAGCAGCCCACTAGCGGGAGAGGGAAATGAGCAGTTCTTC.